In its sample, the clone carrying this TCR beta chain was seen a few times. The data stem from a study of blood T cell repertoires in COVID-19. Study context: There were acute and convalescent COVID-19 samples, and they came from the United States, Italy and Spain. Sample material is recorded as cDNA or gDNA derived from T cells, B-cell-depleted T cells, or PBMCs.

Original handling: Reference gene primers were amplified, and this amplification served to estimate nucleated cell counts. The assay was immunoSEQ multiplex PCR, and TCRdb's table has in-frame clones only and misses some. That table furnishes V, J and clone size, whereas the DNA furnished D and trimming. Of roughly 76,000 clones listed, around 80% were seen once; the top ten hold around 36%. Germline lookup yields CDR1 LGHDT and CDR2 YNNKEL (reference sequence). The CDR3 is 16 residues long. The V gene end was trimmed by 6 bases and the J gene end by 8 bases; junction bases not matched to a gene: 11.

This clonotype was sampled from a woman in her seventies with acute or convalescent COVID-19. Sequenced sample: peripheral blood. The chain couples TRBV3-1 (or the pseudogene TRBV3-2) to TRBJ2-1, with 12 bases aligning to TRBD2. CDR3 protein: CASRPTTSGSGYEQFF. The DNA of the CDR3 is TGTGCCAGCAGACCTACGACTAGCGGGAGTGGGTATGAGCAGTTCTTC.